Listed below are T cell receptor beta chains from one sample, sequenced in a study of blood T cells in healthy people across ages. TCRdb re-called the 5' RACE reads through MiXCR, storing one row per CDR3 protein. The sample includes hundreds of thousands of distinct CDR3 sequences, approximately 21% of them seen just once. The sequenced sample consisted of blood. These TCRs come from a man between 65 and 85 years old in good health. CDR3s include the opening cysteine and the closing phenylalanine or tryptophan. The order of the fields is clone size, D gene, V gene, J gene, CDR3 protein, CDR3 DNA. D genes are given only for firm matches. Not all rows give a size; the values are once, few, many and, for expanded clones, a class.

>.|TRBD1|TRBV4-1|TRBJ2-7
CASSQDSQGALEQYF
TGCGCCAGCAGCCAAGATAGTCAGGGGGCGTTAGAGCAGTACTTC
>once|.|TRBV19|TRBJ1-2
CASSATVINYGYTF
TGTGCCAGTAGCGCGACAGTGATTAACTATGGCTACACCTTC
>once|.|TRBV15|TRBJ2-3
CATSRDSSYTDTQYF
TGTGCCACCAGCAGAGACAGTAGCTACACAGATACGCAGTATTTT
>few|.|TRBV6-6|TRBJ1-1
CASSQIRGGNTEAFF
TGTGCCAGCAGCCAAATTAGGGGGGGGAACACTGAAGCTTTCTTT
>few|.|TRBV4-1|TRBJ2-2
CASRRTPPDTGELFF
TGCGCCAGCAGACGGACGCCGCCGGACACCGGGGAGCTGTTTTTT
>few|.|TRBV5-5|TRBJ1-4
CASSLTSGRGGEKLFF
TGTGCCAGCAGCTTAACCTCCGGGAGGGGGGGTGAAAAACTGTTTTTT
>few|.|TRBV7-2|TRBJ1-1
CASSRDPNTEAFF
TGTGCCAGCAGCAGAGATCCGAACACTGAAGCTTTCTTT
>.|.|TRBV6-1|TRBJ2-3
CASSPDRGTAPRGADTQYF
TGTGCCAGCAGCCCCGATCGAGGTACCGCTCCAAGGGGGGCAGATACGCAGTATTTT
>few|TRBD1|TRBV7-9|TRBJ1-2
CASSSQGQGNYGYTF
TGTGCCAGCAGCTCCCAGGGACAGGGAAATTATGGCTACACCTTC
>.|.|TRBV9|TRBJ2-5
CASSVGNGRSGETQYF
TGTGCCAGCAGCGTAGGGAACGGGAGATCCGGAGAGACCCAGTACTTC
>.|.|TRBV18|TRBJ2-5
CASSPTWLGTQYF
TGTGCCAGCTCACCGACTTGGTTAGGGACCCAGTACTTC
>few|.|TRBV11-2|TRBJ2-3
CASRIRQDLDTQYF
TGTGCCAGCAGGATTAGACAGGACCTGGATACGCAGTATTTT
>once|.|TRBV28|TRBJ2-3
CASSLSPAADTQYF
TGTGCCAGCAGTTTGTCCCCTGCCGCAGATACGCAGTATTTT
>few|TRBD2|TRBV20-1|TRBJ2-3
CSARDVRVRAGGPEDTQYF
TGCAGTGCTAGAGATGTCCGGGTTCGAGCGGGGGGGCCGGAAGATACGCAGTATTTT
>few|.|TRBV5-1|TRBJ2-7
CASSLALDGMSYEQYF
TGCGCCAGCAGCTTGGCCTTGGATGGGATGAGCTACGAGCAGTACTTC
>.|.|TRBV11-2|TRBJ2-5
CASSPPTTTETQYF
TGTGCCAGCAGCCCCCCGACTACAACAGAGACCCAGTACTTC
>.|TRBD2|TRBV12-3/TRBV12-4|TRBJ2-3
CASSLQTSAGTQYF
TGTGCCAGCAGTTTGCAGACTAGCGCTGGTACGCAGTATTTT
>.|TRBD2|TRBV7-2|TRBJ2-3
CASSLTDTSGGNTDTQYF
TGTGCCAGCAGCTTAACTGATACTAGCGGGGGGAACACAGATACGCAGTATTTT
>few|.|TRBV6-6|TRBJ2-1
CASSYSSSGVNEQFF
TGTGCCAGCAGTTACTCGTCCTCTGGTGTGAATGAGCAGTTCTTC
>.|.|TRBV3-1|TRBJ2-5
CASRRRGANPETQYF
TGTGCCAGCAGACGACGGGGGGCTAATCCAGAGACCCAGTACTTC
>many|.|TRBV7-9|TRBJ1-2
CASSLTGINYGYTF
TGTGCCAGCAGTTTGACGGGCATTAACTATGGCTACACCTTC
>few|TRBD2|TRBV12-3/TRBV12-4|TRBJ2-7
CASSPLLAGAPYEQYF
TGTGCCAGCAGTCCCCTTCTAGCGGGAGCACCGTACGAGCAGTACTTC
>few|.|TRBV28|TRBJ1-6
CASSWGTSGANSPLHF
TGTGCCAGCAGTTGGGGAACATCGGGTGCGAATTCACCCCTCCACTTT
>many|TRBD2|TRBV6-6|TRBJ2-7
CASSDGGIREQYF
TGTGCCAGCAGTGACGGGGGGATTAGGGAGCAGTACTTC
>few|TRBD2|TRBV12-3/TRBV12-4|TRBJ2-3
CASSSPLAGGITDTQYF
TGTGCCAGCAGTTCCCCCCTAGCGGGGGGAATCACAGATACGCAGTATTTT